This T cell receptor (beta chain) was recorded in a study of T cells in tumors after PD-1 blockade. Remarks on this clone: Antigen: not known.

Produced via immunoSEQ multiplex PCR; TCRdb's table is partial and in-frame only. The data contain 54,000 or so clones, roughly 77% of them singletons. Study findings and constraints: Some novel exhausted tumor clones appeared in pre-treatment blood, suggesting peripheral recruitment.

Here the sequenced sample was PBMCs, taken before anti-PD-1 treatment. This TCR came from a human donor with basal cell carcinoma.

The CDR3 protein is CASSPRTGLSYEQYF. The CDR3 coding sequence is TGTGCCAGCAGCCCACGGACAGGACTCTCCTACGAGCAGTACTTC. The chain combines TRBV7-8 with TRBJ2-7, with 7 bases that match TRBD1. The CDR3 spans 15 residues. The J segment lost 0 bases and the V segment lost 5 bases, leaving 7 bases of the junction unmatched. CDR1 SGHVS and CDR2 FQNEAQ come from the germline V gene. Combining the CDR3 with reference TRBV7-8 and TRBJ2-7 gives the whole variable domain GAGVSQSPRYKVAKRGQDVALRCDPISGHVSLFWYQQALGQGPEFLTYFQNEAQLDKSGLPSDRFFAERPEGSVSTLKIQRTQQEDSAVYLCASSPRTGLSYEQYFGPGTRLTVT.